The T cell receptor beta chain under discussion was sequenced for a study of shared clonotypes between healthy human individuals. Some clones are missing from TCRdb's copy, which holds only in-frame ones; the method was immunoSEQ multiplex PCR. Counted here are about 2.2 million clones, about 93% occurring once; the ten biggest clones make up 1.7%. CDR1 ENHRY and CDR2 SYGVKD come from the germline V gene. Trimming took off 3 bases at V and 4 bases at J, with 9 bases between the two ends. The CDR3 is 13 residues long. It was CD45RO-negative cells, positively selected for CCR7, that made up naive CD8 cells, with terminally differentiated effector memory CD45RA+ cells excluded. Study findings and constraints: Tissue TCR repertoires likely differ from these blood-only repertoires. Sharing across four donors was seen in 5% to 5.5% of naive CD4 clonotypes.

As to this clone: As yet, its antigen is unknown.

This sequence was found in a man aged 18 to 30 in good health. Some clones in this sample may be carry-over from other donors' samples. Sample: naive CD8+ T cells from PBMCs. The V and J genes are TRBV10-3 and TRBJ2-5; D is ambiguous. CDR3: CAISDQVGETQYF. The CDR3 DNA reads TGTGCCATCAGTGATCAAGTGGGAGAGACCCAGTACTTC.